These 12 T cell receptor beta chains share one sample of origin, sequenced in a study of read filtering for tumor transcriptome and immune sequencing. This library used around 400 ng RNA and molecular barcoded adaptors spanning alpha/delta and beta/gamma chains. MiXCR, applied by TCRdb to the reads, yields one record per CDR3 protein. The table has some 41,000 distinct CDR3 sequences, around an eighth seen once. Material for sequencing was a population of CD138-negative cells sorted from bone marrow. Source of these receptors: a donor at least 40 years old with multiple myeloma.

This clonotype was recorded a few times. A read error is possible here, since a much larger clone lies one base away. The chain employs TRBV5-6 and TRBJ2-1, with TRBD2 as a possible D gene (6 bases). The germline gives CDR1 SGHDT, CDR2 YYEEEE. The CDR3 totals 16 residues. Trimming removed 2 bases at V and 2 bases at J, with 14 bases between. The CDR3 loop reads CASSLAGVGPYNEQFF. For the CDR3, the DNA is TGTGCCAGCAGCTTAGCGGGTGTAGGGCCCTACAATGAGCAGTTCTTC.

This clonotype was observed many times. The rearrangement links TRBV20-1 to TRBJ1-5; 7 nucleotides line up with TRBD1. Trimming removed 5 bases from V and 1 base from J; junction bases left unmatched: 8. Germline V CDR1 and CDR2: DFQATT, SNEGSKA (reference sequence). The CDR3 consists of 15 residues. Written as DNA, the CDR3 is TGCAGTGCTCTATATCGGACAGGCAGCAATCAGCCCCAGCATTTT. Its protein product is CSALYRTGSNQPQHF.

Regarding this clonotype: This sequence may be a read error, since a much larger clone differs from it by one base. The V call is TRBV27, the J call TRBJ2-5; a possible D gene is TRBD1 (6 bases). The CDR3 has 14 residues. Germline loops: CDR1 MNHEY, CDR2 SMNVEV (reference sequence). Here the CDR3 reads CASSSTGSLETQHF. DNA for the CDR3: TGTGCCAGCAGTTCTACAGGGTCATTGGAGACCCAGCACTTC.

This clonotype was seen ten or more times. This sequence joins TRBV7-8 and TRBJ2-2; D remains ambiguous. The V gene lost 1 base and the J gene lost 1 base, with 7 bases spanning the gap. CDR1 and CDR2 from the germline V gene are SGHVS and FQNEAQ. There are 15 residues in the CDR3. This CDR3 is CASSLDFRNTGELFF. Here the CDR3 DNA reads TGTGCCAGCAGCTTAGATTTCCGGAACACCGGGGAGCTGTTTTTT.

This clonotype showed up many times. The chain couples TRBV18 to TRBJ2-3, with TRBD2 matching over 8 bases. Germline V CDR1 and CDR2: KGHSH, LQKENI. CDR3 length: 15 residues. V lost 3 bases, J lost 3 bases, and 5 bases stayed unmatched. CDR3 region: CASSPTSANTDTQYF. DNA of the CDR3: TGTGCCAGCTCACCGACTAGCGCGAATACAGATACGCAGTATTTT.

This clonotype was detected many times. The rearrangement joins TRBV28 to TRBJ1-1; D is unclear. The CDR3 covers 12 residues. Trimming shortened V by 6 bases and J by 4 bases, and 9 bases separated the two germline ends. Germline CDR1 MDHEN, CDR2 SYDVKM. CDR3 in amino acids: CASSPLGTEAFF. The CDR3, as DNA: TGTGCCAGCAGCCCCCTAGGCACTGAAGCTTTCTTT.

There are many counts of this clonotype. V is TRBV7-2 and J is TRBJ2-1, with 7 bases lining up with TRBD2. The CDR3 contains 14 residues. With V trimmed by 3 bases and J by 12 bases, 11 bases remained unmatched. Germline V gives CDR1 SGHTA, CDR2 FQGNSA. The CDR3 protein is CASSFWGGIDGQFF. The CDR3 coding sequence is TGTGCCAGCAGCTTTTGGGGGGGGATCGATGGGCAGTTCTTC.

There are many counts of this clonotype. A junction boundary mismatches the germline segment, possibly from a read error. The chain couples TRBV3-1 to TRBJ2-1, with 8 nucleotides matching TRBD2. The CDR3 is 15 residues long. Germline lookup yields CDR1 LGHDT and CDR2 YNNKEL (reference sequence). CDR3 DNA: TGTGCCAGCAGCCGGAGCGGGAGCGGTCACAATGAGCAGTCCTTC. Protein: CASSRSGSGHNEQSF.

This clonotype has ten or more counts. The rearrangement links TRBV19 to TRBJ2-7; weak D call: TRBD2 (5 bases). CDR1 LNHDA and CDR2 SQIVND come from the germline V gene (reference sequence). The germline V and J ends were trimmed by 5 bases and 7 bases, with 15 bases remaining between them. CDR3 size: 13 residues. CDR3 coding DNA: TGTGCCAGTAGTCAGCTCGCGGGCAGGGAGCAGTACTTC. Residues: CASSQLAGREQYF.

This clonotype was recorded at least ten times. V is TRBV12-3 or TRBV12-4 and J is TRBJ1-1, with 7 nucleotides matching TRBD1. The CDR3 is made up of 18 amino acids. V was pared by 5 bases and J by 4 bases, with 19 bases of the junction left unmatched. Here the CDR3 DNA reads TGTGCCAGCAGTCCTAGACAGGGAGGTTTAAAACCGCGCACTGAAGCTTTCTTT. Amino acid sequence: CASSPRQGGLKPRTEAFF.

This clonotype came up many times. The chain recombines TRBV12-3 or TRBV12-4 with TRBJ2-2; D is possibly TRBD2 (5 bases). The CDR3 consists of 14 residues. Trimming pared 3 bases from V and 4 bases from J, leaving 9 bases between. In DNA, the CDR3 is TGTGCCAGCAGTTTGGGAGACGGCACCGGGGAGCTGTTTTTT. It is translated as CASSLGDGTGELFF.

This clonotype has ten or more counts. This sequence joins TRBV29-1 and TRBJ2-7, with D unresolved. Germline V gives CDR1 SQVTM, CDR2 ANQGSEA. The CDR3 totals 11 residues. Trimming stripped 7 bases from V and 3 bases from J, with 10 bases between. The CDR3 DNA reads as TGCAGCGCCTACCAGCGCTACGAGCAGTACTTC. Its translation: CSAYQRYEQYF.